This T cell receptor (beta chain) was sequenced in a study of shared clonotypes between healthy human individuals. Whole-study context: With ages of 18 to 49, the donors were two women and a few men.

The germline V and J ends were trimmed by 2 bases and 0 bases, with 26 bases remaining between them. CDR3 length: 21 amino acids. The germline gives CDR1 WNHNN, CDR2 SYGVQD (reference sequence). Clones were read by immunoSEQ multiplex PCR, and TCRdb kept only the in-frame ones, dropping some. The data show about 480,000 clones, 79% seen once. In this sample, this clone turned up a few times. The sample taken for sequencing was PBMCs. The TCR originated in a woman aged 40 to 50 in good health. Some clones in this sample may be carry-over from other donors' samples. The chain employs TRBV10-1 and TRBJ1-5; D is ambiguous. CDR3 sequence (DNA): TGCGCCAGCAGTGAGCCGGGTACACGACTCGGCCGCGGGAATAGCAATCAGCCCCAGCATTTT. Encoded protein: CASSEPGTRLGRGNSNQPQHF.